Listed below are T cell receptor beta chains from one sample, sequenced in a study of T cell responses to AZD1222 COVID-19 vaccine. This table comes from immunoSEQ multiplex PCR, and its TCRdb copy is limited to in-frame clones, with some not included. The sample has under 200,000 clones; around 93% are singletons. The source material was peripheral blood, sampled on day 0 of AZD1222 vaccination. The receptors here all came from an adult in good health. The CDR3 runs from the conserved cysteine through the conserved F or W. D genes are given only for firm matches. Expanded clones are given a class, and other clones once, few, many or no size at all.

v_call,d_call,j_call,clone_size,cdr3_length,cdr3_aa,cdr3_nt
TRBV30,TRBD1,TRBJ1-2,NA,13,CAWSSGQGRGYTF,TGTGCCTGGAGTTCCGGACAGGGAAGAGGCTACACCTTC
TRBV27,TRBD1,TRBJ1-5,NA,15,CASSWGTANNQPQHF,TGTGCCAGCAGTTGGGGGACAGCTAATAATCAGCCCCAGCATTTT
TRBV28,NA,TRBJ1-2,NA,14,CASSLTGGAYGYTF,TGTGCCAGCAGTTTAACCGGGGGGGCTTATGGCTACACCTTC
TRBV2,TRBD2,TRBJ2-7,NA,15,CASSLSGRSSYEQYF,TGTGCCAGCAGTCTTAGCGGGAGGAGCTCCTACGAGCAGTACTTC
TRBV3-1/TRBV3-2,NA,TRBJ1-3,NA,15,CASTTAGYSGNTIYF,TGTGCCAGCACAACGGCAGGATACTCTGGAAACACCATATATTTT
TRBV11-2,NA,TRBJ1-3,NA,14,CASSLKGAGNTIYF,TGTGCCAGCAGCTTAAAGGGGGCTGGAAACACCATATATTTT
TRBV12-3/TRBV12-4,NA,TRBJ2-7,NA,12,CASSPPGYEQYF,TGTGCCAGCAGCCCGCCTGGGTACGAGCAGTACTTC
TRBV30,NA,TRBJ1-1,NA,12,CAWSGMNTEAFF,TGTGCCTGGAGTGGGATGAACACTGAAGCTTTCTTT
TRBV30,TRBD2,TRBJ2-3,NA,16,CAWIVRGRYGTDTQYF,TGTGCCTGGATAGTGCGCGGGAGGTATGGAACAGATACGCAGTATTTT
TRBV11-2,TRBD2,TRBJ2-1,NA,17,CASSPYFAGGPRNEQFF,TGTGCCAGCAGTCCCTACTTCGCGGGAGGGCCGCGTAATGAGCAGTTCTTC
TRBV10-1,NA,TRBJ1-2,NA,17,CASSGAGHLLINYGYTF,TGCGCCAGCAGCGGAGCAGGACACCTACTTATAAACTATGGCTACACCTTC
TRBV21-1,NA,TRBJ1-3,NA,15,CASSKESVPGNTIYF,TGTGCCAGCAGCAAAGAGTCAGTCCCAGGAAACACCATATATTTT
TRBV21-1,NA,TRBJ2-1,NA,18,CASSKNETSGPPQGEQFF,TGTGCCAGCAGCAAAAACGAGACTAGCGGTCCTCCTCAGGGTGAGCAGTTCTTC
TRBV2,NA,TRBJ1-6,NA,15,CASSRQEIISSPLHF,TGTGCCAGCAGTAGACAGGAGATTATTTCTTCACCCCTCCACTTT
TRBV12-5,TRBD2,TRBJ2-1,NA,18,CASGLVQGGLAPENEQFF,TGTGCTAGTGGTTTGGTACAAGGGGGACTAGCCCCAGAAAATGAGCAGTTCTTC
TRBV27,NA,TRBJ1-4,NA,15,CASKPLDSVNEKLFF,TGTGCCAGCAAACCCCTGGACAGCGTTAATGAAAAACTGTTTTTT
TRBV3-1/TRBV3-2,TRBD2,TRBJ2-1,NA,17,CASSRRTSGSKYNEQFF,TGTGCCAGCAGCCGACGGACTAGCGGGAGTAAATACAATGAGCAGTTCTTC
TRBV5-6,NA,TRBJ1-2,once,15,CASSLVGPGAGGYTF,TGTGCCAGCAGCTTGGTGGGACCGGGGGCAGGGGGCTACACCTTC
TRBV5-1,NA,TRBJ2-3,NA,12,CASSLQGDTQYF,TGCGCCAGCAGCCTTCAGGGGGATACGCAGTATTTT
TRBV29-1,NA,TRBJ2-7,NA,12,CSVVVGFGEQYF,TGCAGCGTAGTCGTGGGGTTTGGCGAGCAGTACTTC
TRBV28,NA,TRBJ1-2,NA,11,CASSRYYGYTF,TGTGCCAGCAGCCGCTACTATGGCTACACCTTC
TRBV19,TRBD1,TRBJ1-5,NA,15,CASKDYRGPNQPQHF,TGTGCCAGTAAAGACTACAGGGGACCCAATCAGCCCCAGCATTTT
TRBV4-1,TRBD2,TRBJ2-3,NA,17,CASSHIQRGGADNTQYF,TGCGCCAGCAGCCATATCCAGCGGGGGGGGGCCGATAATACGCAGTATTTT
TRBV27,NA,TRBJ2-3,NA,14,CASSFLPGTDTQYF,TGTGCCAGCAGTTTCCTCCCCGGCACAGATACGCAGTATTTT
TRBV5-1,NA,TRBJ2-7,NA,11,CASSLDYEQYF,TGCGCCAGCAGCTTGGATTACGAGCAGTACTTC
TRBV20-1,NA,TRBJ1-5,once,17,CSASALGSSYSNQPQHF,TGCAGTGCTAGTGCCCTGGGCAGCTCATATAGCAATCAGCCCCAGCATTTT
TRBV18,TRBD1,TRBJ2-7,NA,14,CASSLQGGSYEQYF,TGTGCCAGCTCACTACAGGGGGGATCCTACGAGCAGTACTTC
TRBV21-1,NA,TRBJ1-5,NA,17,CASSKRQGGLTDQPQHF,TGTGCCAGCAGCAAACGGCAGGGTGGGTTGACGGATCAGCCCCAGCATTTT
TRBV10-3,NA,TRBJ1-3,NA,14,CATRTVSSGNTIYF,TGTGCCACCCGGACCGTGAGCTCTGGAAACACCATATATTTT
TRBV10-1,NA,TRBJ2-2,NA,16,CASSDSRSHRTGELFF,TGCGCCAGCAGTGATTCGCGGTCTCATCGGACCGGGGAGCTGTTTTTT
TRBV5-1,NA,TRBJ1-1,NA,13,CASKVRVNTEAFF,TGCGCCAGCAAGGTCAGAGTGAACACTGAAGCTTTCTTT
TRBV19,NA,TRBJ1-5,NA,16,CASSIAPRGGNQPQHF,TGTGCCAGTAGTATCGCCCCCCGAGGGGGCAATCAGCCCCAGCATTTT
TRBV9,NA,TRBJ1-2,NA,14,CASSVDLGRDGYTF,TGTGCCAGCAGCGTAGATCTGGGCCGGGATGGCTACACCTTC
TRBV5-3,NA,TRBJ1-1,NA,14,CARDNRVVNTEAFF,TGTGCCAGAGACAACAGGGTGGTGAACACTGAAGCTTTCTTT
TRBV19,NA,TRBJ2-2,NA,14,CASSIGGGTGELFF,TGTGCCAGTAGTATAGGGGGCGGGACCGGGGAGCTGTTTTTT
TRBV25-1,NA,TRBJ2-7,NA,17,CASSGGATLGSVDEQYF,TGTGCCAGCAGTGGGGGGGCCACACTAGGATCCGTTGACGAGCAGTACTTC
TRBV19,NA,TRBJ1-5,NA,13,CATTAGGNQPQHF,TGTGCCACCACAGCGGGCGGCAATCAGCCCCAGCATTTT
TRBV9,TRBD1,TRBJ1-1,NA,13,CASGKTGGTEAFF,TGTGCCAGCGGTAAAACAGGGGGCACTGAAGCTTTCTTT
TRBV18,NA,TRBJ2-1,NA,14,CASSPLNSYNEQFF,TGTGCCAGCTCACCACTTAACTCCTACAATGAGCAGTTCTTC
TRBV6-5,NA,TRBJ2-7,NA,14,CASNYDRSTYEQYF,TGTGCCAGCAATTATGACAGGTCTACCTACGAGCAGTACTTC
TRBV30,NA,TRBJ1-1,NA,11,CAWSWAEEAFF,TGTGCCTGGAGCTGGGCCGAAGAAGCTTTCTTT
TRBV3-1/TRBV3-2,NA,TRBJ2-7,NA,14,CASSQSGTSYEQYF,TGTGCCAGCAGCCAATCAGGGACCTCCTACGAGCAGTACTTC
TRBV9,NA,TRBJ2-5,NA,13,CASSADIPETQYF,TGTGCCAGCAGCGCAGACATTCCGGAGACCCAGTACTTC
TRBV19,NA,TRBJ2-2,NA,14,CASSADFSTGELFF,TGTGCCAGTAGTGCAGACTTTTCCACCGGGGAGCTGTTTTTT
TRBV29-1,NA,TRBJ1-2,NA,11,CSVEQAYGYTF,TGCAGCGTCGAACAGGCCTATGGCTACACCTTC
TRBV28,NA,TRBJ2-7,NA,13,CASSLGPWGEQYF,TGTGCCAGCAGCCTCGGGCCATGGGGCGAGCAGTACTTC
TRBV6-5,NA,TRBJ2-7,NA,11,CASKRGNEQYF,TGTGCCAGCAAACGGGGGAACGAGCAGTACTTC
TRBV20-1,NA,TRBJ1-1,NA,11,CSARGGREAFF,TGCAGTGCTAGAGGAGGCAGGGAAGCTTTCTTT
TRBV27,TRBD2,TRBJ2-1,NA,16,CASSPVWAGGRYEQFF,TGTGCCAGCAGCCCCGTTTGGGCGGGAGGGAGGTATGAGCAGTTCTTC
TRBV11-1,TRBD2,TRBJ2-7,NA,15,CASSRASGSPYEQYF,TGTGCCAGCAGCCGTGCTAGCGGGAGTCCCTACGAGCAGTACTTC
TRBV28,TRBD1,TRBJ1-1,NA,15,CASSVDRGLGTEAFF,TGTGCCAGCAGCGTTGACAGGGGGCTGGGCACTGAAGCTTTCTTT
TRBV18,TRBD1,TRBJ1-6,NA,16,CASSPRPGQYNSPLHF,TGTGCCAGCTCACCGCGACCGGGACAGTATAATTCACCCCTCCACTTT